The 7 T cell receptor beta chains below were found in one sample sequenced in a study of cytomegalovirus exposure and HLA in healthy donors. Only in-frame clones appear in the TCRdb table, and some are missing; sequencing was by immunoSEQ multiplex PCR. The data show 220,000 or so clones, over 75% seen once. Sequencing was carried out using PBMCs. These receptors were taken from a woman aged 18 to 35 in good health and CMV-seropositive.

The chain has TRBV27 and TRBJ1-2; maybe TRBD1 (6 bases). The V gene's germline CDR1 is MNHEY and CDR2 SMNVEV (reference sequence). Trimming pared 5 bases from V and 6 bases from J, leaving 13 bases between. This CDR3 contains 13 residues. The CDR3 DNA reads TGTGCCAGCAGTCCAGTCGGACAGCATGGCTACACCTTC. It codes for CASSPVGQHGYTF.

Only a few counts were recorded for this clone. V gene TRBV27 combines with J gene TRBJ1-2; D not certain. Germline CDR1 and CDR2: MNHEY and SMNVEV (reference sequence). V lost 0 bases to trimming and J lost 7 bases, with 9 bases between them. The CDR3 sequence is 13 residues long. CDR3 nucleotide sequence: TGTGCCAGCAGTTTATCGGCAGTTGGTGGCTACACCTTC. This translates into CASSLSAVGGYTF.

V and J are TRBV19 and TRBJ1-4, with D hard to call. The CDR3 loop spans 11 amino acids. CDR1 is LNHDA, CDR2 SQIVND, per germline (reference sequence). Trimming took off 8 bases at V and 5 bases at J, with 6 bases between the two ends. This chain's CDR3 is CASDGNEKLFF. In DNA form, the CDR3 reads TGTGCCAGTGACGGGAATGAAAAACTGTTTTTT.

This clone was detected once. V is TRBV6-4 and J is TRBJ2-2, with D perhaps TRBD1 (5 bases). The germline CDR1 and CDR2 sequences are MRHNA and SNTAGT. Trimming stripped 0 bases from V and 3 bases from J, with 11 bases between. This CDR3 spans 16 amino acids. The CDR3: CASSDSPGWDTGELFF. The CDR3 DNA reads TGTGCCAGCAGTGACTCGCCAGGGTGGGACACCGGGGAGCTGTTTTTT.

This clone came up once. The CDR3 is CASSQEASLNTEAFF. For the CDR3, the DNA is TGCGCCAGCAGCCAAGAGGCCTCTTTGAACACTGAAGCTTTCTTT. V is TRBV4-1 and J is TRBJ1-1, with D unresolved. Germline V gene sequence: CDR1 MGHRA, CDR2 YSYEKL. The CDR3 runs 15 residues. Trimming took 0 bases from V and 0 from J, leaving 8 bases between them.

This clone has more than one count but fewer than ten. The chain joins TRBV19 to TRBJ1-1; perhaps TRBD1 as D (5 bases). The CDR3 length is 12 residues. Trimming shortened V by 7 bases and J by 0 bases, and 6 bases separated the two germline ends. Germline assignment: CDR1 LNHDA and CDR2 SQIVND (reference sequence). This CDR3 is CASKDMNTEAFF. CDR3 DNA sequence: TGTGCCAGTAAGGACATGAACACTGAAGCTTTCTTT.

The rearrangement uses TRBV18 and TRBJ2-7, with TRBD1 matching over 10 bases. Germline V gives CDR1 KGHSH, CDR2 LQKENI. Trimming removed 3 bases from V and 4 bases from J; junction bases left unmatched: 6. The CDR3 covers 15 residues. CDR3 protein: CASSPRQGAYYEQYF. The CDR3 DNA sequence: TGTGCCAGCTCACCCCGACAGGGGGCCTATTACGAGCAGTACTTC.